The clone carrying this TCR beta chain appeared a few times. No antigen is known for it. TCRdb processed the 5' RACE reads anew with MiXCR; each CDR3 protein has one entry. The sample includes around 120,000 distinct CDR3 sequences, about 17% of them seen just once. This sample is part of a study of T-cell memory formation after mild COVID-19. Overall study findings and caveats: Researchers report contracting CD4+ clones mostly in CM and EM, with CD8+ clones in EMRA. Some SARS-CoV-2-responding clones were already detected in memory before infection. Unconfirmed was the SARS-CoV-2 specificity of second-wave clones that peaked on day 37.

The TCR sequence derives from an adult woman who had mild COVID-19 (a few samples of this study predate the infection). Cell type and time point are not known. Sequencing was done on a sample of PBMCs or a T cell subset sorted from them (not recorded which).

The CDR3 bases are TGTGCCAGCATCCGACCCACATTCCCGGGACGTAGGGTCTACGAGCAGTACTTC. As protein: CASIRPTFPGRRVYEQYF. The chain employs TRBV21-1 and TRBJ2-7; the table's D call TRBD1 went unverified against the DNA. TRBV21-1 is described as a pseudogene. This CDR3 is 18 amino acids long.